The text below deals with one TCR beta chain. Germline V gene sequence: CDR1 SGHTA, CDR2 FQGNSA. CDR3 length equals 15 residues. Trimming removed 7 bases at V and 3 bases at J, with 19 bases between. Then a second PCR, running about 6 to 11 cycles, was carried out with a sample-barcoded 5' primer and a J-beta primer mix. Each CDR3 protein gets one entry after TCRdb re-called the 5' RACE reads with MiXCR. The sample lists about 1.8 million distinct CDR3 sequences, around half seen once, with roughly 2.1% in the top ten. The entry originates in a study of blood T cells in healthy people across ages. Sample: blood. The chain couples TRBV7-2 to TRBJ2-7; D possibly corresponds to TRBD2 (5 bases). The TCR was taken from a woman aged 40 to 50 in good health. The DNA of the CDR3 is TGTGCCAGCACCCCGGCGGGCACCGGGGTCTACGAGCAGTACTTC. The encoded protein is CASTPAGTGVYEQYF.